This record looks at one T cell receptor (beta chain) sequence and its context. Antigen: not known. Whereas donors were nominally healthy upon sampling, unrecorded immune exposures were probable. CDR3 length equals 15 residues. Trimming removed 7 bases from V and 5 bases from J; junction bases left unmatched: 10. Per germline, CDR1 MRHNA and CDR2 SNTAGT. 60 Vbeta and 13 Jbeta primers were used in PCR. Profiling relied on immunoSEQ multiplex PCR, and the TCRdb table lists in-frame clones only, not all of them. Its table lists around 40,000 clones. The sample originates from a study of cytomegalovirus exposure and HLA in healthy donors. Study-wide results and limits: There were approximately 150 TCR beta chains listed as cytomegalovirus-associated. An analysis done earlier found most TCR beta V segments productive about 90% or about 30% of the time.

The sample taken for sequencing was PBMCs. The rearrangement links TRBV6-4 to TRBJ2-1; TRBD2 matches 8 bases. The source is a man aged 25-45 years in good health and CMV-seronegative. In nucleotides, the CDR3 is TGTGCCAGCACTATTGAGCGGGAGTCCAACAATGAGCAGTTCTTC. It specifies CASTIERESNNEQFF.